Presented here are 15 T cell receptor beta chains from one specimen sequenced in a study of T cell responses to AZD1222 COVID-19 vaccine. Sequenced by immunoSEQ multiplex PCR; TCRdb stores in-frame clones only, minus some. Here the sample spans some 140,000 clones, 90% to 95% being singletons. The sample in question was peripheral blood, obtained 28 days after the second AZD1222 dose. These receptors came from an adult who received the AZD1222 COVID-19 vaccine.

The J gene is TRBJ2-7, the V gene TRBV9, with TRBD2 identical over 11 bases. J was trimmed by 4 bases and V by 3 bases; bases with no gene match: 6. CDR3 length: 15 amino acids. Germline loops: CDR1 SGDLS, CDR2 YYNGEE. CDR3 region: CASSALAGGSYEQYF. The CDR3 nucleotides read TGTGCCAGCAGCGCCTTAGCGGGGGGGTCTTACGAGCAGTACTTC.

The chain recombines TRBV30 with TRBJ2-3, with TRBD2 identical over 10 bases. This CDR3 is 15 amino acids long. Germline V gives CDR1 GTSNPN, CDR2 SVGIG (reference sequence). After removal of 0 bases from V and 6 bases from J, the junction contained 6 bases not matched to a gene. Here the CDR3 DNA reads TGTGCCTGGAGTGTACAAGCGGGGGGGCTGGATACGCAGTATTTT. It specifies CAWSVQAGGLDTQYF.

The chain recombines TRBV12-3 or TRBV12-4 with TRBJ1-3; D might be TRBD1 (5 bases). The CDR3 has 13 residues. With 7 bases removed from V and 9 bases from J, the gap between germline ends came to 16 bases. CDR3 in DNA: TGTGCCAGCATGGAAGCTCTGGGGGGCACCATATATTTT. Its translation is CASMEALGGTIYF.

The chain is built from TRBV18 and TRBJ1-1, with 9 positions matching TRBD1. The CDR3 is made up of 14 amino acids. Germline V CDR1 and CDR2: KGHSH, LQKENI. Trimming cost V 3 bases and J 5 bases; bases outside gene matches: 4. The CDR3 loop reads CASSPGTGITEAFF. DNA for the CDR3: TGTGCCAGCTCACCCGGGACAGGGATTACTGAAGCTTTCTTT. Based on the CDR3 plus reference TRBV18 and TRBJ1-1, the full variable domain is NAGVMQNPRHLVRRRGQEARLRCSPMKGHSHVYWYRQLPEEGLKFMVYLQKENIIDESGMPKERFSAEFPKEGPSILRIQQVVRGDSAAYFCASSPGTGITEAFFGQGTRLTVV.

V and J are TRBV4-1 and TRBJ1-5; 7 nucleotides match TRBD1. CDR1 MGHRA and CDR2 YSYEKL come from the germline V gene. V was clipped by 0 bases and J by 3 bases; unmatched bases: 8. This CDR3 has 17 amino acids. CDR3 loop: CASSQEGTEEVNQPQHF. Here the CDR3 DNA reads TGCGCCAGCAGCCAAGAAGGGACAGAAGAAGTCAATCAGCCCCAGCATTTT.

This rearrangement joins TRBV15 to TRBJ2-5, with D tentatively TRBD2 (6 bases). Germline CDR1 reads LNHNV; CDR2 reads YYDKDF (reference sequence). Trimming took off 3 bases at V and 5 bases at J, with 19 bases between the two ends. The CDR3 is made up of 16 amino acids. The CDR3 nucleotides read TGTGCCACCAGCAGGGATGATAGCGGAGGGTGGGAGACCCAGTACTTC. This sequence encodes CATSRDDSGGWETQYF. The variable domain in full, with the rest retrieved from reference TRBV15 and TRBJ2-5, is DAMVIQNPRYQVTQFGKPVTLSCSQTLNHNVMYWYQQKSSQAPKLLFHYYDKDFNNEADTPDNFQSRRPNTSFCFLDIRSPGLGDTAMYLCATSRDDSGGWETQYFGPGTRLLVL.

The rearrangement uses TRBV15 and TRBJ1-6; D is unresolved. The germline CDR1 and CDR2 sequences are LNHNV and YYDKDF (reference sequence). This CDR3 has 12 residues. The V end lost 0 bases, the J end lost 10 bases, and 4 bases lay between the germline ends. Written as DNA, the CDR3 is TGTGCCACCAGCAGAGACGGGTCACCCCTCCACTTT. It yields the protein CATSRDGSPLHF.

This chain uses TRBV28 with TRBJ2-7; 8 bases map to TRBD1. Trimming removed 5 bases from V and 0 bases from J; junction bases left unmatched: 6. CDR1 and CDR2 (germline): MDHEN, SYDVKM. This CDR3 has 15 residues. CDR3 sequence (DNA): TGTGCCAGCAGTGCCCTCGGACAGGGCTCCTACGAGCAGTACTTC. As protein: CASSALGQGSYEQYF.

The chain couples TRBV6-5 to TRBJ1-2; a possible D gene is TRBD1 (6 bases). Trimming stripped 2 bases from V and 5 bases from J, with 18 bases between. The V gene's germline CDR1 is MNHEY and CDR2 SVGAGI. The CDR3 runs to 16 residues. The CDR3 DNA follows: TGTGCCAGCAGTTACACAATCATCATAGGGGGTTATGGCTACACCTTC. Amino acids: CASSYTIIIGGYGYTF.

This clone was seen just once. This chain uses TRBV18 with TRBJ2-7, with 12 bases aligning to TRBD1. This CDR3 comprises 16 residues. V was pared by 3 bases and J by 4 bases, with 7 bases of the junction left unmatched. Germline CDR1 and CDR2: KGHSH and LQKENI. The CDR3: CASSPRPGQGAYEQYF. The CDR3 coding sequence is TGTGCCAGCTCACCGAGGCCGGGACAGGGGGCGTACGAGCAGTACTTC. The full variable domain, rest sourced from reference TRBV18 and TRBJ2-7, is NAGVMQNPRHLVRRRGQEARLRCSPMKGHSHVYWYRQLPEEGLKFMVYLQKENIIDESGMPKERFSAEFPKEGPSILRIQQVVRGDSAAYFCASSPRPGQGAYEQYFGPGTRLTVT.

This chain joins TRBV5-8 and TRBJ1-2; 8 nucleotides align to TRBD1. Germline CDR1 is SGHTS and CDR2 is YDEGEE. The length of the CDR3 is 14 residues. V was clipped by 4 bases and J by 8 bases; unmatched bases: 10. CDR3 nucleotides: TGTGCCAGCAGCCAAGGACAGGGTTTCAGAGGCTACACCTTC. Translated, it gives CASSQGQGFRGYTF.

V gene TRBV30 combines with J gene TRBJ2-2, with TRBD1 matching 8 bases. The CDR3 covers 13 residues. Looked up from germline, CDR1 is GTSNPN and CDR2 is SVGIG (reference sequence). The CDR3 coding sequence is TGTGCGGGGGACAGGCCGAACACCGGGGAGCTGTTTTTT. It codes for CAGDRPNTGELFF.

DNA for the CDR3: TGTGCCAGCAGCCAAGGACTCAATAATTCACCCCTCCACTTT. Its translation: CASSQGLNNSPLHF. The genes are TRBV11-2 and TRBJ1-6; D uncertain. Germline CDR1 SGHAT, CDR2 FQNNGV. The CDR3 covers 14 residues. Trimming took 5 bases from V and 5 from J, leaving 10 bases between them.

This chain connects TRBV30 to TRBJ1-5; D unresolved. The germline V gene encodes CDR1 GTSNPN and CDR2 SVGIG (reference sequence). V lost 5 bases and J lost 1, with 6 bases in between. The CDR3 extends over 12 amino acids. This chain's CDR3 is CAWAGSNQPQHF. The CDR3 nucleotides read TGTGCCTGGGCGGGGAGCAATCAGCCCCAGCATTTT.

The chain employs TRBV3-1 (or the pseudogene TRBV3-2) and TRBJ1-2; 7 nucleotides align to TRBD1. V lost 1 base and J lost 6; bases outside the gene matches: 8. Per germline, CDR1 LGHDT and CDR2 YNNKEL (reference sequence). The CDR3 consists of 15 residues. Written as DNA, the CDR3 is TGTGCCAGCAGCCAAGCCGACAGGGTCGGGAATGGCTACACCTTC. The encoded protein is CASSQADRVGNGYTF.